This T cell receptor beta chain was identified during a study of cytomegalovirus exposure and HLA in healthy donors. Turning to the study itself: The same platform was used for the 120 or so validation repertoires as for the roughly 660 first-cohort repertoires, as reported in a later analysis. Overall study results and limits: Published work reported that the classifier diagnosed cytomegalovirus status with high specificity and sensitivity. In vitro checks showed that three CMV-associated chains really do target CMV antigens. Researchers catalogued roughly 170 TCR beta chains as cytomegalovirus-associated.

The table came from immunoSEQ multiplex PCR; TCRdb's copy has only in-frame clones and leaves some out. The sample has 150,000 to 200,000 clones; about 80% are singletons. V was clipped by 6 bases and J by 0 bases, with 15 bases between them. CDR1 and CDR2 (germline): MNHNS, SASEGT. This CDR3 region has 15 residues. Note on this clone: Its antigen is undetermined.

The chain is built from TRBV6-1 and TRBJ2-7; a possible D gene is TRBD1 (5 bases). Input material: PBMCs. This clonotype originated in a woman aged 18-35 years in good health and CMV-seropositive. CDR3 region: CASRKPIGVSYEQYF. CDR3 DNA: TGTGCCAGCAGAAAACCCATAGGGGTCTCCTACGAGCAGTACTTC.